What follows is one TCR beta chain and its context. What it recognizes is unknown. This CDR3 region has 13 residues. Germline V gives CDR1 MDHEN, CDR2 SYDVKM. Trimming left V 6 bases short and J 0 bases short, with 8 bases between. The sample belongs to a study of shared clonotypes between healthy human individuals. Across the study: There were three CD4 naive, three CD4 memory, two CD8 naive and one CD8 memory plates per donor. Whole-study findings and limits: When naive CD4 clonotypes were compared across a few donors, about 4.8% were shared.

Study donors comprised healthy, HIV-negative adults devoid of recent acute infection or vaccination. Researchers ran the assay at a deep level. The method was immunoSEQ multiplex PCR; TCRdb's version includes in-frame clones alone and lacks a portion of them. The table lists about 2.4 million clones, more than 85% of them singletons. Sequencing was performed on naive CD4+ T cells from PBMCs. As to subset: CD45RA+ positively selected. The receptor was isolated from a man aged 18 to 29 in good health. Some clones in this sample may be carry-over from other donors' samples. This chain joins TRBV28 and TRBJ1-2; D is unresolved. This chain's CDR3 is CASSPSSNYGYTF. The CDR3, as DNA: TGTGCCAGCAGCCCCAGTTCTAACTATGGCTACACCTTC.